These 23 T cell receptor beta chains were all obtained from the same sample, sequenced in a study of shared clonotypes between healthy human individuals. Assay: immunoSEQ multiplex PCR; the TCRdb copy retains only in-frame clones and omits some. The sample lists some 1,100,000 clones, about 84% occurring once. The sequenced sample consisted of memory CD4+ T cells from PBMCs. Subset reported: CD45RA-negative fraction. These TCRs come from a man in his late teens or twenties in good health. Some clones in this sample may be carry-over from other donors' samples.

The CDR3 sequence is CASSPRAARGETQYF. For the CDR3, the DNA is TGTGCCAGCAGCCCGAGAGCTGCTAGGGGGGAGACCCAGTACTTC. This chain joins TRBV11-2 and TRBJ2-5, with a possible D match to TRBD1 (6 bases). V was trimmed by 5 bases and J by 5 bases, leaving 18 bases between them. This CDR3 contains 15 residues. Germline CDR1 and CDR2: SGHAT and FQNNGV.

This chain joins TRBV5-1 and TRBJ2-1; D might be TRBD2 (6 bases). The V end lost 0 bases, the J end lost 7 bases, and 14 bases lay between the germline ends. The CDR3 consists of 15 residues. Germline CDR1 SGHRS, CDR2 YFSETQ. DNA for the CDR3: TGCGCCAGCAGCTTGGGCCTAGCGTATAAGAATGAGCAGTTCTTC. It is translated as CASSLGLAYKNEQFF.

This clone was counted between two and nine times. This rearrangement joins TRBV2 to TRBJ1-1; 9 bases match TRBD1. This CDR3 spans 15 amino acids. Trimming cost V 7 bases and J 1 base; bases outside gene matches: 7. Germline V gene sequence: CDR1 SNHLY, CDR2 FYNNEI. CDR3 protein: CASTLQGAGNTEAFF. The CDR3 region has the DNA TGTGCCAGCACCCTACAGGGGGCCGGGAACACTGAAGCTTTCTTT.

This chain links TRBV7-2 with TRBJ2-7; D is ambiguous. This CDR3 has 12 amino acids. Per the germline V gene, CDR1 is SGHTA and CDR2 is FQGNSA. V lost 2 bases and J 4 bases, leaving 6 bases between the germline ends. The CDR3 DNA reads TGTGCCAGCAGCTTAATACATTACGAGCAGTACTTC. This codes for CASSLIHYEQYF.

This chain links TRBV10-1 with TRBJ2-7; D uncertain. The CDR3 has 11 residues. Trimming took off 6 bases at V and 12 bases at J, with 15 bases between the two ends. CDR1 and CDR2 (germline): WNHNN, SYGVQD (reference sequence). CDR3 nucleotide sequence: TGCGCCAGCAGACTTGGAACATCTCGGTACTTC. It codes for CASRLGTSRYF.

The rearrangement uses TRBV28 and TRBJ2-7, with D possibly TRBD2 on 5 matching bases. Deletions cut 5 bases from V and 9 bases from J, with 26 bases between. CDR1 is MDHEN and CDR2 is SYDVKM in the germline V gene. The CDR3 is 16 amino acids. CDR3 protein: CASSKGSRANRPWQYF. The CDR3 DNA sequence: TGTGCCAGCAGTAAAGGTTCGCGGGCAAATCGTCCTTGGCAGTACTTC.

J is TRBJ2-2 and V is TRBV28; no clear D gene. The germline V and J ends were trimmed by 11 bases and 1 base, with 8 bases remaining between them. The CDR3 is made up of 12 amino acids. Germline V gives CDR1 MDHEN, CDR2 SYDVKM. In DNA, the CDR3 is TGTGCCGGGTCTTTGAACACCGGGGAGCTGTTTTTT. This codes for CAGSLNTGELFF.

This chain uses TRBV7-2 with TRBJ2-5, with 11 bases matching TRBD1. Germline-derived CDR1 and CDR2 are SGHTA and FQGNSA. The CDR3 covers 16 residues. With V trimmed by 4 bases and J by 4 bases, 8 bases remained unmatched. The CDR3 reads CASSSGQGASAETQYF. CDR3 nucleotides: TGTGCCAGCAGCTCTGGACAGGGGGCTTCGGCAGAGACCCAGTACTTC.

This clone was detected only once. The chain carries TRBV15 and TRBJ2-5; 8 bases fit TRBD1. The CDR3 contains 14 residues. Per germline, CDR1 LNHNV and CDR2 YYDKDF (reference sequence). V gave up 2 bases and J gave up 7 bases; unmatched junction bases: 6. CDR3 in amino acids: CATSRTTGGGTQYF. The CDR3 coding sequence is TGTGCCACCAGCAGAACCACAGGGGGTGGGACCCAGTACTTC.

The CDR3 DNA reads as TGTGCCGGGTCGAGGGCGCGGGGGAACAATGAGCAGTTCTTC. Protein: CAGSRARGNNEQFF. The J gene is TRBJ2-1, the V gene TRBV11-1; 7 nucleotides match TRBD2. Germline-derived CDR1 and CDR2 are SGHAT and FQDESV (reference sequence). V was pared by 11 bases and J by 5 bases, with 12 bases of the junction left unmatched. The length of the CDR3 is 14 residues. Full variable domain (rest looked up from reference TRBV11-1 and TRBJ2-1): EAEVAQSPRYKITEKSQAVAFWCDPISGHATLYWYRQILGQGPELLVQFQDESVVDDSQLPKDRFSAERLKGVDSTLKIQPAELGDSAMYLCAGSRARGNNEQFFGPGTRLTVL.

This clone was found many times. CDR3 nucleotides: TGTGCCAGCAGCTCGGACGGAGCCCAAGAGACCCAGTACTTC. It specifies CASSSDGAQETQYF. The chain recombines TRBV5-4 with TRBJ2-5; D is undetermined. Trimming took 3 bases from V and 1 from J, leaving 10 bases between them. CDR3 length: 14 residues. Germline V CDR1 and CDR2: SGHNT, YYREEE (reference sequence).

A single count supports this clone. The rearrangement uses TRBV5-1 and TRBJ2-5; D might be TRBD1 (6 bases). Germline values: CDR1 SGHRS, CDR2 YFSETQ. The V gene lost 0 bases and the J gene lost 5 bases, with 14 bases spanning the gap. The CDR3 extends over 15 amino acids. Written as DNA, the CDR3 is TGCGCCAGCAGCTTGGGGACAGTCGCAGGGGAGACCCAGTACTTC. This translates into CASSLGTVAGETQYF. The full variable domain, in which reference TRBV5-1 and TRBJ2-5 provide the parts outside the CDR3, is KAGVTQTPRYLIKTRGQQVTLSCSPISGHRSVSWYQQTPGQGLQFLFEYFSETQRNKGNFPGRFSGRQFSNSRSEMNVSTLELGDSALYLCASSLGTVAGETQYFGPGTRLLVL.

The rearrangement joins TRBV7-8 to TRBJ1-4; D unclear. V lost 5 bases and J lost 5, with 6 bases in between. Germline V CDR1 and CDR2: SGHVS, FQNEAQ. CDR3 size: 12 residues. CDR3 DNA sequence: TGTGCCAGCAGCCAACCAAATGAAAAACTGTTTTTT. Amino acid sequence: CASSQPNEKLFF.

V and J are TRBV28 and TRBJ1-5; tentative D call: TRBD1 (6 bases). Trimming stripped 2 bases from V and 5 bases from J, with 10 bases between. Germline CDR1 reads MDHEN; CDR2 reads SYDVKM. The CDR3 is made up of 14 amino acids. CDR3 bases: TGTGCCAGCAGTTTAGGACAGATCTATCAGCCCCAGCATTTT. It yields the protein CASSLGQIYQPQHF.

The V gene is TRBV5-1, the J gene TRBJ2-7, with 10 bases lining up with TRBD2. Per germline, CDR1 SGHRS and CDR2 YFSETQ. The CDR3 loop spans 18 amino acids. The J segment lost 0 bases and the V segment lost 0 bases, leaving 9 bases of the junction unmatched. The CDR3 coding sequence is TGCGCCAGCAGCTTGGGTCCGACTAGCGGGTATTTCTCCTACGAGCAGTACTTC. Protein product: CASSLGPTSGYFSYEQYF. Filled out from reference TRBV5-1 and TRBJ2-7, the complete variable domain reads KAGVTQTPRYLIKTRGQQVTLSCSPISGHRSVSWYQQTPGQGLQFLFEYFSETQRNKGNFPGRFSGRQFSNSRSEMNVSTLELGDSALYLCASSLGPTSGYFSYEQYFGPGTRLTVT.

CDR3 residues: CASSQEDSSYNSPLHF. As DNA, the CDR3 is TGCGCCAGCAGCCAAGAGGACAGCTCCTATAATTCACCCCTCCACTTT. The gene calls are TRBV4-1 and TRBJ1-6, with D maybe TRBD1 (6 bases). V lost 0 bases and J 0 bases, leaving 6 bases between the germline ends. Germline V gives CDR1 MGHRA, CDR2 YSYEKL. The CDR3 runs 16 residues.

The gene calls are TRBV5-6 and TRBJ1-1, with 9 nucleotides matching TRBD1. Germline trimming cut 3 bases from V and 6 bases from J; bases unmatched to any gene: 9. This CDR3 has 15 amino acids. Germline V gives CDR1 SGHDT, CDR2 YYEEEE. The DNA for the CDR3 is TGTGCCAGCAGCTCTAGACAGGGGGGGAGAGCTGAAGCTTTCTTT. Amino acid sequence: CASSSRQGGRAEAFF.

In this sample, this clone turned up a few times. J is TRBJ2-3 and V is TRBV5-1; D possibly matches TRBD1 or TRBD2 (6 bases each). V was clipped by 9 bases and J by 1 base, with 15 bases between them. The germline CDR1 and CDR2 sequences are SGHRS and YFSETQ. The CDR3 extends over 14 amino acids. In nucleotides, the CDR3 is TGCGCCACCCGGGGGCTAGCGCGCACAGATACGCAGTATTTT. It translates to CATRGLARTDTQYF.

The chain employs TRBV7-9 and TRBJ1-1; 7 bases match TRBD1. The trim removed 5 bases at V and 4 bases at J, leaving 10 bases unmatched. The CDR3 loop spans 15 amino acids. The V gene's germline CDR1 is SEHNR and CDR2 FQNEAQ (reference sequence). Here the CDR3 reads CASSPNTGEGTEAFF. Written as DNA, the CDR3 is TGTGCCAGCAGCCCCAACACAGGGGAAGGCACTGAAGCTTTCTTT.

The V and J genes are TRBV4-1 and TRBJ1-5; D unclear. This CDR3 region has 14 residues. The V and J ends lost 2 bases and 6 bases respectively, with 11 bases between them. From germline, CDR1 is MGHRA and CDR2 YSYEKL. CDR3 loop: CASSQPVSRQPQHF. The DNA of the CDR3 is TGCGCCAGCAGCCAACCGGTTTCCCGTCAGCCCCAGCATTTT.

This clone has a count of ten or more. The chain links TRBV19 to TRBJ1-3; D is possibly TRBD1 (5 bases). The CDR3 sequence is 17 residues long. Trimming pared 6 bases from V and 1 base from J, leaving 19 bases between. Looked up from germline, CDR1 is LNHDA and CDR2 is SQIVND (reference sequence). The CDR3 bases are TGTGCCAGTAGCACGAGTCGCGGGGGAAAGTCTGGAAACACCATATATTTT. Translating it yields CASSTSRGGKSGNTIYF.

The chain carries TRBV28 and TRBJ1-4, with TRBD1 matching 10 bases. This CDR3 contains 15 residues. Trimming cost V 5 bases and J 7 bases; bases outside gene matches: 7. The germline V gene encodes CDR1 MDHEN and CDR2 SYDVKM. This CDR3 reads CASSTWTGGGEKLFF. The CDR3 DNA is TGTGCCAGCAGTACGTGGACAGGGGGAGGTGAAAAACTGTTTTTT.

The chain is built from TRBV15 and TRBJ2-3; 9 positions match TRBD2. After removal of 5 bases from V and 3 bases from J, the junction contained 6 bases not matched to a gene. Germline CDR1 and CDR2: LNHNV and YYDKDF (reference sequence). This CDR3 comprises 15 residues. DNA for the CDR3: TGTGCCACCAGCGTAGCGGGAGCGGGAACAGATACGCAGTATTTT. Translating gives CATSVAGAGTDTQYF.